The next 25 T cell receptor beta chains were all read from a single sample in a study of beta chain features in type 1 diabetes. cDNA synthesis used the whole RNA isolate, giving expressed TCRB sequences. Only in-frame clones appear in the TCRdb table, and some are missing; sequencing was by immunoSEQ multiplex PCR. The sample lists hundreds of thousands of clones; around a sixth were seen once. Sequenced: naive CD4+ T cells from blood. The receptors shown here come from a man between 18 and 35 years old in good health.

This chain connects TRBV7-6 to TRBJ1-5; 8 bases line up with TRBD1. Losses at the gene ends were 1 base for V and 6 bases for J; bases not matched to a gene: 8. Germline-derived CDR1 and CDR2 are SGHVS and FNYEAQ. The CDR3 totals 16 residues. The CDR3 loop is CASSLGTGGIGQPQHF. CDR3 coding DNA: TGTGCCAGCAGCTTAGGAACAGGGGGGATCGGTCAGCCCCAGCATTTT.

In its sample, this clone was seen a few times. The rearrangement joins TRBV13 to TRBJ2-3; D uncertain. Germline V gene sequence: CDR1 PRHDT, CDR2 FYEKMQ (reference sequence). The CDR3 runs to 14 residues. Trimming removed 5 bases at V and 2 bases at J, with 11 bases between. In DNA form, the CDR3 reads TGTGCCAGCAGCGCCCCCTTATTCACAGATACGCAGTATTTT. Its protein is CASSAPLFTDTQYF.

V and J are TRBV28 and TRBJ2-7; D tentatively reads TRBD1 or TRBD2 (5 bases each). Germline assignment: CDR1 MDHEN and CDR2 SYDVKM. The CDR3 runs 12 residues. CDR3 DNA: TGTGCGATGGGGGACCCCCCTTACGAGCAGTACTTC. Translating gives CAMGDPPYEQYF.

The CDR3 DNA sequence: TGTGCCAGCAGCTTACACAGCCAGAATGAAAAACTGTTTTTT. Its protein is CASSLHSQNEKLFF. The chain couples TRBV7-9 to TRBJ1-4, with unresolved D. From germline, CDR1 is SEHNR and CDR2 FQNEAQ (reference sequence). The length of the CDR3 is 14 residues. V lost 2 bases to trimming and J lost 5 bases, with 9 bases between them. Variable domain in full (rest from reference TRBV7-9 and TRBJ1-4): DTGVSQNPRHKITKRGQNVTFRCDPISEHNRLYWYRQTLGQGPEFLTYFQNEAQLEKSRLLSDRFSAERPKGSFSTLEIQRTEQGDSAMYLCASSLHSQNEKLFFGSGTQLSVL.

On this clone: This same CDR3 is encoded by further DNA sequences in the sample. This chain connects TRBV7-2 to TRBJ1-3; 8 bases agree with TRBD1. This CDR3 comprises 14 residues. CDR1 and CDR2 from the germline V gene are SGHTA and FQGNSA. V lost 3 bases, J lost 2 bases, and 0 bases stayed unmatched. CDR3 residues: CASSLTGAGNTIYF. The CDR3 DNA reads as TGTGCCAGCAGCTTGACAGGGGCTGGAAACACCATATATTTT.

This clone was counted a few times. The junction and the germline gene differ at one end; a read error may be behind it. The rearrangement joins TRBV5-1 to TRBJ2-1; 9 nucleotides line up with TRBD2. The germline V gene encodes CDR1 SGHRS and CDR2 YFSETQ. The CDR3 totals 16 residues. The CDR3 nucleotides read TGCGCCAGCAGCGCTCGACTAGCGGCTACCTACATTGAGCAGTTCTTC. Its protein product is CASSARLAATYIEQFF.

The chain carries TRBV5-1 and TRBJ2-7, with 9 bases fitting TRBD1. The germline V gene encodes CDR1 SGHRS and CDR2 YFSETQ. Unmatched junction bases numbered 6, after V lost 3 bases and J lost 5 bases. The CDR3 covers 14 residues. This CDR3 reads CASSSGQGLDEQYF. The CDR3 DNA sequence: TGCGCCAGCAGCTCGGGACAGGGTCTGGACGAGCAGTACTTC.

The table lists this clone with a few counts. This sequence joins TRBV29-1 and TRBJ1-2; 9 bases are shared with TRBD1. The CDR3 spans 11 residues. Germline CDR1 reads SQVTM; CDR2 reads ANQGSEA. V was pared by 7 bases and J by 8 bases, with 5 bases of the junction left unmatched. The chain's CDR3 is CSGGTGQGYTF. The CDR3, as DNA: TGCAGCGGGGGGACAGGGCAAGGCTACACCTTC.

V gene TRBV29-1 combines with J gene TRBJ2-1; TRBD2 is a possible D gene (6 bases). Germline V lookup: CDR1 SQVTM, CDR2 ANQGSEA. The CDR3 is made up of 13 amino acids. V lost 3 bases to trimming and J lost 9 bases, with 15 bases between them. The CDR3 nucleotides read TGCAGCGTTGATAACGGGAGCGGCGGTGAGCAGTTCTTC. Its translation is CSVDNGSGGEQFF.

J is TRBJ1-1 and V is TRBV28; no reliable D call. Germline assignment: CDR1 MDHEN and CDR2 SYDVKM. The CDR3 loop spans 12 amino acids. Trimming removed 2 bases from V and 8 bases from J, with 9 bases in between. The CDR3 protein is CASSLIRAEAFF. The DNA of the CDR3 is TGTGCCAGCAGTTTAATCCGGGCCGAAGCTTTCTTT.

This clone was recorded a few times. The gene calls are TRBV4-3 and TRBJ1-4; 8 bases map to TRBD1. Trimming at V came to 3 bases and at J to 3 bases, leaving 6 bases not matched to a gene. Germline CDR1 is LGHNA and CDR2 is YSLEER. This CDR3 spans 16 amino acids. The CDR3 DNA reads TGCGCCAGCAGCCACCCTGACAGGGGTGCTAATGAAAAACTGTTTTTT. This gives the protein CASSHPDRGANEKLFF.

In the case of this clone: The sample holds other DNA sequences that translate to the same CDR3. The V gene is TRBV28, the J gene TRBJ2-7; D gene unclear. The CDR3 covers 12 residues. From germline, CDR1 is MDHEN and CDR2 SYDVKM. V was pared by 6 bases and J by 3 bases, with 9 bases between. CDR3 nucleotide sequence: TGTGCCAGCAGCCGAGGAAGCTACGAGCAGTACTTC. Translated, it gives CASSRGSYEQYF.

As regards this clone: A read error may account for a junction end that differs from germline. This rearrangement joins TRBV27 to TRBJ2-5, with D perhaps given as TRBD1 or TRBD2 (6 bases each). The length of the CDR3 is 16 residues. Germline loops: CDR1 MNHEY, CDR2 SMNVEV (reference sequence). Here the CDR3 DNA reads TGTGCCTGCAGTCTGGGCAGGGGAGGAGGGCTAGAGACCCAGTACTTC. It translates to CACSLGRGGGLETQYF.

Worth noting for this clone: The same CDR3 arises from other DNA sequences in this sample as well. The V call is TRBV7-2, the J call TRBJ2-7; D perhaps matches TRBD2 (5 bases). The V end was cut by 5 bases, the J end by 4 bases, with 9 bases between. This CDR3 is 12 amino acids long. Germline assignment: CDR1 SGHTA and CDR2 FQGNSA. CDR3 loop: CASSLSGYEQYF. The CDR3 DNA is TGTGCCAGCAGCCTATCGGGGTACGAGCAGTACTTC.

This clone has more than one count but fewer than ten. V is TRBV28 and J is TRBJ2-7, with 7 bases lining up with TRBD1. V lost 4 bases, J lost 9 bases, and 6 bases stayed unmatched. Germline-derived CDR1 and CDR2 are MDHEN and SYDVKM. CDR3 length: 12 amino acids. The DNA of the CDR3 is TGTGCCAGCAGTTCAGGACAGGACCTGCAGTACTTC. This sequence encodes CASSSGQDLQYF.

This chain uses TRBV5-4 with TRBJ2-7; 8 bases are a match to TRBD1. This CDR3 spans 14 amino acids. CDR1 and CDR2 (germline): SGHNT, YYREEE (reference sequence). Germline trimming cut 5 bases from V and 1 base from J; bases unmatched to any gene: 5. The CDR3 reads CASRKGQASYEQYF. CDR3 in DNA: TGTGCCAGCAGGAAGGGACAGGCATCCTACGAGCAGTACTTC.

This clone has only a few counts. The chain is built from TRBV5-1 and TRBJ2-1; maybe TRBD2 (6 bases). The CDR3 runs 16 residues. The germline CDR1 and CDR2 sequences are SGHRS and YFSETQ. V was pared by 3 bases and J by 3 bases, with 16 bases between. CDR3 in amino acids: CASSWASASVYNEQFF. CDR3 coding DNA: TGCGCCAGCAGCTGGGCTAGCGCCAGTGTCTACAATGAGCAGTTCTTC.

This clone was counted a few times. The rearrangement links TRBV7-9 to TRBJ2-7; D is uncertain. The V and J ends lost 5 bases and 5 bases respectively, with 19 bases between them. Germline V CDR1 and CDR2: SEHNR, FQNEAQ (reference sequence). The CDR3 has 15 amino acids. CDR3 nucleotide sequence: TGTGCCAGCAGCCTCCGTGCGGCAACAATTGACGAGCAGTACTTC. This gives the protein CASSLRAATIDEQYF. The full variable domain, rest sourced from reference TRBV7-9 and TRBJ2-7, is DTGVSQNPRHKITKRGQNVTFRCDPISEHNRLYWYRQTLGQGPEFLTYFQNEAQLEKSRLLSDRFSAERPKGSFSTLEIQRTEQGDSAMYLCASSLRAATIDEQYFGPGTRLTVT.

The rearrangement links TRBV11-2 to TRBJ1-1; D uncertain. Germline V lookup: CDR1 SGHAT, CDR2 FQNNGV. V was pared by 3 bases and J by 4 bases, with 3 bases between. This CDR3 region has 11 residues. CDR3 loop: CASSLITEAFF. The DNA for the CDR3 is TGTGCCAGCAGCTTGATCACTGAAGCTTTCTTT. Full variable domain (rest looked up from reference TRBV11-2 and TRBJ1-1): EAGVAQSPRYKIIEKRQSVAFWCNPISGHATLYWYQQILGQGPKLLIQFQNNGVVDDSQLPKDRFSAERLKGVDSTLKIQPAKLEDSAVYLCASSLITEAFFGQGTRLTVV.

This clone showed up just a few times. This rearrangement joins TRBV28 to TRBJ1-2; 7 bases line up with TRBD1. V lost 11 bases to trimming and J lost 7 bases; unmatched junction nucleotides: 13. The CDR3 is 13 amino acids. Germline V gives CDR1 MDHEN, CDR2 SYDVKM. CDR3 sequence reads: CAVLRQGGFGYTF. The CDR3 bases are TGTGCCGTATTGAGACAGGGAGGTTTTGGCTACACCTTC.

The rearrangement joins TRBV15 to TRBJ2-4; 9 bases map to TRBD1. V lost 5 bases, J lost 4 bases, and 6 bases stayed unmatched. Germline assignment: CDR1 LNHNV and CDR2 YYDKDF (reference sequence). This CDR3 comprises 15 residues. The CDR3 spells CATSQPGTGKNIQYF. The DNA for the CDR3 is TGTGCCACCAGCCAACCAGGGACAGGGAAAAACATTCAGTACTTC.

This clone was seen only a few times. This chain uses TRBV21-1 with TRBJ2-7; the table's D call TRBD1 went unverified against the DNA. TRBV21-1 is recorded as a pseudogene. The CDR3 totals 16 residues. CDR3 nucleotide sequence: TGTGCCAGCAGCAAGCTGGGCATACAGGGGAGGCACGAGCAGTACTTC. It translates to CASSKLGIQGRHEQYF.

V usage is TRBV27 and J usage is TRBJ1-1; TRBD1 matches at 7 bases. After removal of 4 bases from V and 0 bases from J, the junction contained 2 bases not matched to a gene. Germline V gives CDR1 MNHEY, CDR2 SMNVEV (reference sequence). The CDR3 is 14 residues long. The DNA of the CDR3 is TGTGCCAGCAGTTGGGACAGATTGAACACTGAAGCTTTCTTT. Translation: CASSWDRLNTEAFF.

V usage is TRBV23-1 and J usage is TRBJ1-6; no clear D. TRBV23-1 is an ORF, with its function uncertain. Trimming removed 0 bases from V and 1 base from J, with 10 bases in between. CDR3 length: 17 residues. The DNA of the CDR3 is TGCGCCAGCAGTCAATCCCGGAGGGAGTCCTATAATTCACCCCTCCACTTT. This encodes CASSQSRRESYNSPLHF.

In the case of this clone: The sample holds other DNA sequences that translate to the same CDR3. The J gene is TRBJ1-1, the V gene TRBV19; D is uncertain. V lost 2 bases and J 0 bases, leaving 7 bases between the germline ends. The CDR3 covers 14 residues. CDR1 and CDR2 (germline): LNHDA, SQIVND (reference sequence). Here the CDR3 reads CASSIPGVNTEAFF. The CDR3 nucleotides are TGTGCCAGTAGTATACCTGGGGTGAACACTGAAGCTTTCTTT.